These 15 T cell receptor beta chains share one sample of origin, sequenced in a study of cytotoxic CD8 clonotypes in ibrutinib-treated CLL. Libraries were prepared by immunoSEQ multiplex PCR; TCRdb keeps only in-frame clonotypes and omits some of them. The table records roughly 24,000 clones, around 75% of them present only once. The material sequenced was PBMCs, taken after 24 months of ibrutinib treatment. These receptors came from a human donor with chronic lymphocytic leukemia.

This clone was seen a handful of times. The chain is built from TRBV7-9 and TRBJ1-2, with 8 bases matching TRBD1. The germline gives CDR1 SEHNR, CDR2 FQNEAQ (reference sequence). This CDR3 spans 16 amino acids. Trimming took 5 bases from V and 8 from J; bases not matched to a gene: 16. CDR3 sequence: CASSARQTGGIDGYTF. CDR3 sequence (DNA): TGTGCCAGCAGCGCACGACAAACAGGGGGAATCGACGGCTACACCTTC. Looking up the rest from reference TRBV7-9 and TRBJ1-2 gives the full variable domain: DTGVSQNPRHKITKRGQNVTFRCDPISEHNRLYWYRQTLGQGPEFLTYFQNEAQLEKSRLLSDRFSAERPKGSFSTLEIQRTEQGDSAMYLCASSARQTGGIDGYTFGSGTRLTVV.

The chain joins TRBV19 to TRBJ1-6; possible D gene TRBD1, 6 bases. Trimming cost V 2 bases and J 6 bases, with 23 bases left between them. The CDR3 contains 19 residues. Germline V gene sequence: CDR1 LNHDA, CDR2 SQIVND (reference sequence). The CDR3, as DNA: TGTGCCAGTAGTATACCCCCCTTCTTGGACAGAAGCCTTAATTCACCCCTCCACTTT. The encoded protein is CASSIPPFLDRSLNSPLHF.

The chain recombines TRBV27 with TRBJ2-5, with TRBD2 as a possible D gene (6 bases). The CDR3 contains 15 residues. Germline assignment: CDR1 MNHEY and CDR2 SMNVEV (reference sequence). V lost 2 bases to trimming and J lost 4 bases, with 14 bases between them. The CDR3 sequence is CASSLRGIRTETQYF. As DNA, the CDR3 is TGTGCCAGCAGTTTACGGGGGATCAGGACAGAGACCCAGTACTTC.

J is TRBJ2-5 and V is TRBV4-1, with 7 bases aligning to TRBD2. Germline CDR1 reads MGHRA; CDR2 reads YSYEKL. This CDR3 region has 16 residues. J lost 7 bases, V lost 5 bases, and 16 bases had no gene match. CDR3 DNA sequence: TGCGCCAGCAGCTACATCCCCTATGGATCGGGAGGGACCCAGTACTTC. As protein: CASSYIPYGSGGTQYF.

A word on this clone: The identical CDR3 is also encoded by other nucleotide sequences in the sample. This chain joins TRBV19 and TRBJ2-7, with D uncertain. The CDR3 is made up of 13 amino acids. In germline, CDR1 is LNHDA, CDR2 SQIVND (reference sequence). V was clipped by 0 bases and J by 4 bases, with 7 bases between them. CDR3 sequence: CASSIDREYEQYF. The CDR3 bases are TGTGCCAGTAGTATAGACAGAGAATACGAGCAGTACTTC.

This chain joins TRBV5-5 and TRBJ2-3; D call uncertain. The CDR3 covers 12 residues. Per the germline V gene, CDR1 is SGHKS and CDR2 is YYEKEE (reference sequence). Trimming took off 4 bases at V and 3 bases at J, with 6 bases between the two ends. CDR3 amino acids: CASSPGTDTQYF. CDR3 DNA: TGTGCCAGCAGCCCCGGAACAGATACGCAGTATTTT.

The V call is TRBV9, the J call TRBJ2-5; 10 positions match TRBD2. The CDR3 consists of 14 residues. Germline trimming cut 4 bases from V and 5 bases from J; bases unmatched to any gene: 5. Germline-derived CDR1 and CDR2 are SGDLS and YYNGEE. In DNA form, the CDR3 reads TGTGCCAGCAGCAGGAGCGGGGGGGCCGAGACCCAGTACTTC. It codes for CASSRSGGAETQYF.

Concerning this clone itself: The likely explanation is a read error, given a far larger clone one base away. The chain is built from TRBV1 and TRBJ1-2. TRBV1 is a pseudogene. There are 15 residues in the CDR3. The CDR3 nucleotides read TGCACCAGCAGCCAAGACCCGGGACCCCTATGGAGCTACACCTTC. Translating it yields CTSSQDPGPLWSYTF.

The CDR3 nucleotides are TGCAGCGTTGAAGATCTCGGCAGGGGGGCCGGTGGCTACACCTTC. Protein: CSVEDLGRGAGGYTF. The chain couples TRBV29-1 to TRBJ1-2; 7 bases map to TRBD1. CDR1 and CDR2 (germline): SQVTM, ANQGSEA. This CDR3 is built from 15 residues. V shed 0 bases and J 7 bases; nucleotides not matched to a gene: 11.

The sample holds many counts of this clone. The gene calls are TRBV4-2 and TRBJ1-3; D call uncertain. CDR1 is LGHNA and CDR2 is YNFKEQ in the germline V gene. Trimming pared 3 bases from V and 0 bases from J, leaving 15 bases between. The CDR3 consists of 17 residues. The CDR3 nucleotides are TGTGCCAGCAGCCAGGGCTCGAGTTCTCTCTCTGGAAACACCATATATTTT. Its translation: CASSQGSSSLSGNTIYF.

The V call is TRBV18, the J call TRBJ2-3; D gene unclear. V lost 3 bases, J lost 2 bases, and 12 bases lay in between. The length of the CDR3 is 15 residues. Germline lookup yields CDR1 KGHSH and CDR2 LQKENI. CDR3 residues: CASSPGDFATDTQYF. The CDR3 bases are TGTGCCAGCTCACCCGGCGACTTCGCCACAGATACGCAGTATTTT.

This chain connects TRBV10-1 to TRBJ2-5, with 15 bases that match TRBD2. The CDR3 length is 17 residues. Germline values: CDR1 WNHNN, CDR2 SYGVQD (reference sequence). V lost 2 bases to trimming and J lost 7 bases; unmatched junction nucleotides: 8. CDR3 in amino acids: CASSEGLAGGPLVTQYF. Here the CDR3 DNA reads TGCGCCAGCAGTGAGGGACTAGCGGGGGGGCCTTTGGTGACCCAGTACTTC.

The chain combines TRBV29-1 with TRBJ2-3; D call uncertain. CDR1 and CDR2 from the germline V gene are SQVTM and ANQGSEA. CDR3 length: 13 amino acids. The V end was cut by 6 bases, the J end by 4 bases, with 14 bases between. Here the CDR3 DNA reads TGCAGCGTCCCTCTTTATACAGCAGATACGCAGTATTTT. Translating gives CSVPLYTADTQYF.

This clone was seen just once. The chain links TRBV5-1 to TRBJ2-1; 9 bases agree with TRBD2. With 4 bases clipped from V and 7 bases from J, the junction kept 6 bases outside the gene matches. This CDR3 is 14 amino acids long. The germline gives CDR1 SGHRS, CDR2 YFSETQ. CDR3 amino acids: CASSLSGGRNEQFF. The CDR3 DNA reads TGCGCCAGCAGCCTTAGCGGGGGTAGGAATGAGCAGTTCTTC.

This chain connects TRBV25-1 to TRBJ1-1, with a possible D match to TRBD1 (5 bases). CDR3 length: 12 residues. Germline CDR1 reads MGHDK; CDR2 reads SYGVNS. The ends were cut back, 5 bases at V and 5 bases at J, with 9 bases in the middle. In DNA, the CDR3 is TGTGCCAGCAGTCGAGGGGCAACTGAAGCTTTCTTT. Residues: CASSRGATEAFF. The whole variable domain, filled in from reference TRBV25-1 and TRBJ1-1, reads EADIYQTPRYLVIGTGKKITLECSQTMGHDKMYWYQQDPGMELHLIHYSYGVNSTEKGDLSSESTVSRIRTEHFPLTLESARPSHTSQYLCASSRGATEAFFGQGTRLTVV.